This TCR beta chain was recovered during a study of neurological immune-mediated disorders. Study-wide points: The greatest degree of TCR clonal expansion was observed in HTLV-1-associated myelopathy, with the lowest in multiple sclerosis, below that of healthy controls. One related-CDR3 cluster, which may be a signature, held the repertoires of 18 of 34 multiple sclerosis patients after phylogenetic grouping.

This clonotype appeared many times. The target antigen is unknown. Unsorted libraries were generated from 2 million PBMCs. These cells had been stored in RNAlater at -80 C. With 10-nucleotide random UMIs, 5'RACE was used to make the cDNA. TCRdb re-called the 5' RACE reads with MiXCR, one entry per CDR3 protein. This table has about 66,000 distinct CDR3 sequences, 3.5% to 5% appearing once. Germline-derived CDR1 and CDR2 are MGHRA and YSYEKL. CDR3 size: 17 residues. After removal of 0 bases from V and 3 bases from J, the junction contained 6 bases not matched to a gene. Sequencing was carried out using PBMCs. V is TRBV4-1 and J is TRBJ2-4; TRBD1 matches at 9 bases. The receptor's source is a man aged 30-40 years with multiple sclerosis. DNA of the CDR3: TGCGCCAGCAGCCAAGATACAGGGGGCTTTGGCAAAAACATTCAGTACTTC. Translated, it gives CASSQDTGGFGKNIQYF.